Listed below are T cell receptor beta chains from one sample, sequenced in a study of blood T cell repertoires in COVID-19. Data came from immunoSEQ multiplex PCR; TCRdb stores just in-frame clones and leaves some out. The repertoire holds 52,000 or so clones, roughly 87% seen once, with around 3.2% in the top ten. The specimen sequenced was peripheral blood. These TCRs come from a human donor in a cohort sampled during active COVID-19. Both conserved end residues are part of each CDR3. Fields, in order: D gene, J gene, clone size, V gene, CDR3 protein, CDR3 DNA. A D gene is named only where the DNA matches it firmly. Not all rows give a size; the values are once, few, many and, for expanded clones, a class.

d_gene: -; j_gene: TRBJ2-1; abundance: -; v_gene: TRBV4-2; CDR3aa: CASSQIDSSYNEQFF; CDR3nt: TGTGCCAGCAGCCAAATCGATAGCTCCTACAATGAGCAGTTCTTC
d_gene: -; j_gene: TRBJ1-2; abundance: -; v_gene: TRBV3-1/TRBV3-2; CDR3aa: CASSQDRLGGRGYTF; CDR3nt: TGTGCCAGCAGCCAAGATCGTCTTGGGGGGAGAGGCTACACCTTC
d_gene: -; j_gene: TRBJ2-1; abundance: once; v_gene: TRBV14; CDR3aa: CASSQERDYKLEQFF; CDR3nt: TGTGCCAGCAGCCAAGAGAGAGACTATAAGCTTGAGCAGTTCTTC
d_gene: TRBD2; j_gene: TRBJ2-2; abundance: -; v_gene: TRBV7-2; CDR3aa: CASSRGGLAMTGELFF; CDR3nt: TGTGCCAGCAGCCGCGGGGGGCTAGCAATGACCGGGGAGCTGTTTTTT
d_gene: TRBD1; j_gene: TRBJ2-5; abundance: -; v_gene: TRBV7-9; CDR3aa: CASSPGQRKETQYF; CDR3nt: TGTGCCAGCAGCCCGGGACAGAGAAAAGAGACCCAGTACTTC
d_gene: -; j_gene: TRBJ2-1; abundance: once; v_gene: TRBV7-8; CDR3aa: CASSPALTGVHNEQFF; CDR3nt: TGTGCCAGCAGCCCAGCTCTCACGGGAGTACACAATGAGCAGTTCTTC
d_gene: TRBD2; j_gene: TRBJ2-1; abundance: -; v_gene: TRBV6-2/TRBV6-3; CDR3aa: CASSYITSGVIPPGEQFF; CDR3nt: TGTGCCAGCAGTTACATCACTAGCGGAGTTATACCCCCTGGGGAGCAGTTCTTC
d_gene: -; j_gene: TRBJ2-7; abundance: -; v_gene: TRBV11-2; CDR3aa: CASSLSRGRNEQYF; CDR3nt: TGTGCCAGCAGCTTATCCAGGGGGAGGAACGAGCAGTACTTC
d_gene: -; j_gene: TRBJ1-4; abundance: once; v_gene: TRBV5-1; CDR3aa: CASSFEGVNEKLFF; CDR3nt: TGCGCCAGCAGCTTTGAGGGGGTTAATGAAAAACTGTTTTTT
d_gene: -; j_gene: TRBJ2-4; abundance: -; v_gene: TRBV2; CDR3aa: CASSDQRINIQYF; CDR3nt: TGTGCCAGCAGTGATCAGAGGATAAACATTCAGTACTTC
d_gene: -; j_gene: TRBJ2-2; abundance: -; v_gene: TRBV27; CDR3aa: CASSDSYGLTGELFF; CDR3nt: TGTGCCAGCAGTGACTCCTACGGACTCACCGGGGAGCTGTTTTTT
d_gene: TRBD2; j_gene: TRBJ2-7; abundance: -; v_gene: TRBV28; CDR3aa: CASSKPPSGRTYEQYF; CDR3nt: TGTGCCAGCAGTAAACCCCCCAGCGGGAGGACCTACGAGCAGTACTTC
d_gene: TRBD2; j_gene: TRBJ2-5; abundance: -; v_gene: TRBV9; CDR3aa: CASSGGLAVQETQYF; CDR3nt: TGTGCCAGCAGCGGTGGACTAGCGGTCCAAGAGACCCAGTACTTC
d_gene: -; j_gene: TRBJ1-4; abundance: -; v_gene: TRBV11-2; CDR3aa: CASSLVSDTEKLFF; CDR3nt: TGTGCCAGCAGCTTAGTTTCCGACACTGAAAAACTGTTTTTT
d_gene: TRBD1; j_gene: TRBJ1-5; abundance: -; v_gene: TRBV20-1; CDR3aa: CSASKGAQPQHF; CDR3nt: TGCAGTGCTAGTAAGGGGGCTCAGCCCCAGCATTTT
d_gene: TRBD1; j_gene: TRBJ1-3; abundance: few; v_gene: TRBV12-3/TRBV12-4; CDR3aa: CASSGTGGNTIYF; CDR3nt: TGTGCCAGCAGTGGGACAGGGGGAAACACCATATATTTT
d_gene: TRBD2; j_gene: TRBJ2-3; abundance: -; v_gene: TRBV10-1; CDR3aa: CASSESGLAGADTQYF; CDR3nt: TGCGCCAGCAGTGAGTCGGGACTAGCGGGAGCAGATACGCAGTATTTT
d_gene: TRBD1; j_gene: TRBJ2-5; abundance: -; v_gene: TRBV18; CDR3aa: CASSLRGQGSTNPQETQYF; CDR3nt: TGTGCCAGCTCCCTTCGAGGACAGGGGTCTACCAACCCCCAAGAGACCCAGTACTTC
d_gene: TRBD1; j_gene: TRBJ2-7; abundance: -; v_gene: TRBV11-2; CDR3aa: CASSLGAHRGKNEQYF; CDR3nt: TGTGCCAGCAGCTTAGGAGCGCACAGGGGGAAGAACGAGCAGTACTTC
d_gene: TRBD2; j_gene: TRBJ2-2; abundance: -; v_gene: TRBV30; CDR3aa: CAWIPGLYTGELFF; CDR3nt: TGTGCCTGGATCCCGGGACTATACACCGGGGAGCTGTTTTTT
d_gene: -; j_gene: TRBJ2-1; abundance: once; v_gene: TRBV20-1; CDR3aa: CSARDAGEQFF; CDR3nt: TGCAGTGCTAGAGACGCGGGAGAGCAGTTCTTC
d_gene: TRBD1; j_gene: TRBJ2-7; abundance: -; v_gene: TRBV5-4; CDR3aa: CASSLRDSAYEQYF; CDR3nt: TGTGCCAGCAGCTTGAGGGACAGTGCCTACGAGCAGTACTTC
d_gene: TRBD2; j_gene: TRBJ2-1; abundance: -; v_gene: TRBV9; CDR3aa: CASTGTSGNNEQFF; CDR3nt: TGTGCCAGCACTGGGACTAGCGGGAACAATGAGCAGTTCTTC
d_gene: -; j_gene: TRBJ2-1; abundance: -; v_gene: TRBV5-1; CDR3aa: CASSLPRGPAYNEQFF; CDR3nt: TGCGCCAGCAGCTTGCCGCGAGGGCCCGCTTACAATGAGCAGTTCTTC
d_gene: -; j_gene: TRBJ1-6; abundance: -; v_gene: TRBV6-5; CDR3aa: CASSHRVAPLHF; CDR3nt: TGTGCCAGCAGTCACAGGGTAGCACCCCTCCACTTT
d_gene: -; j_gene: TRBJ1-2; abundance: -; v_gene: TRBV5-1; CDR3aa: CASSLDPLSGGYTF; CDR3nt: TGCGCCAGCAGCTTGGATCCCCTTTCGGGAGGCTACACCTTC
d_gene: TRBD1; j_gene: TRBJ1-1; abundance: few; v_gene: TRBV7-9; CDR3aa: CASSLQDFRQGSYTEAFF; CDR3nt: TGTGCCAGCAGCTTACAGGACTTTAGACAGGGCAGTTACACTGAAGCTTTCTTT
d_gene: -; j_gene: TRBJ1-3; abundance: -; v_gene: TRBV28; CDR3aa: CASTLGNTIYF; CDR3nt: TGTGCCAGCACCCTGGGAAACACCATATATTTT
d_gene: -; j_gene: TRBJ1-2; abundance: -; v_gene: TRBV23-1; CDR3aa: CAITGWAAGLYGYTF; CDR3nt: TGCGCCATTACGGGTTGGGCAGCGGGGCTCTATGGCTACACCTTC
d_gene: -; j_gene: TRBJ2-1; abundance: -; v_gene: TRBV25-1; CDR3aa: CASSKPGVVVNEQFF; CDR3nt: TGTGCCAGCAGCAAACCAGGGGTTGTGGTCAATGAGCAGTTCTTC
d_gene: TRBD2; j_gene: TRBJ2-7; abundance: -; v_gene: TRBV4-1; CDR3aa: CASSQGGRIYEQYF; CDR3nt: TGCGCCAGCAGCCAAGGCGGGAGGATTTACGAGCAGTACTTC
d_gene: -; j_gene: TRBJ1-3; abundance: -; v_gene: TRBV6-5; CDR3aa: CASSSVGSGNTIYF; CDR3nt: TGTGCCAGCAGCTCCGTCGGCTCTGGAAACACCATATATTTT
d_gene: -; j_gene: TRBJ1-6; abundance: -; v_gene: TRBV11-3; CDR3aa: CASSFDRNSPLHF; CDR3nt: TGTGCCAGCAGCTTTGACAGGAATTCACCCCTCCACTTT
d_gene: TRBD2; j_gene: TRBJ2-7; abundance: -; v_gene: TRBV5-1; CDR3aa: CASSILADYSYEQYF; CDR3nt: TGCGCCAGCAGCATACTAGCGGATTACTCCTACGAGCAGTACTTC
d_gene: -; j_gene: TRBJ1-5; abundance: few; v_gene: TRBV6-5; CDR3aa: CASSRQTSNQPQHF; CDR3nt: TGTGCCAGCAGTCGACAGACTAGCAATCAGCCCCAGCATTTT
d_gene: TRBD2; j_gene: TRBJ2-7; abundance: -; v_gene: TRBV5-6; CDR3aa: CASSFSGPAGKSRQYF; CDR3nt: TGTGCCAGCAGCTTTTCAGGGCCAGCGGGAAAGTCGCGGCAGTACTTC
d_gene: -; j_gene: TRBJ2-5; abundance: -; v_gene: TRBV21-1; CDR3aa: CASSKQAWETQYF; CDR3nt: TGTGCCAGCAGCAAACAAGCGTGGGAGACCCAGTACTTC
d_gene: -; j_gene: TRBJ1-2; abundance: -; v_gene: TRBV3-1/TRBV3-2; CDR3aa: CASSHLQGHGYTF; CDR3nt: TGTGCCAGCAGCCACCTTCAGGGCCATGGCTACACCTTC
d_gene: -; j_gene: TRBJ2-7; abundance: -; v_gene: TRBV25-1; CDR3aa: CASMGHGLAEAYEQYF; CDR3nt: TGTGCCAGCATGGGGCACGGGTTAGCGGAAGCCTACGAGCAGTACTTC
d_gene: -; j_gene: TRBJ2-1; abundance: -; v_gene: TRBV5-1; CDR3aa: CASSVDNYNEQFF; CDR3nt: TGCGCCAGCAGCGTTGACAACTACAATGAGCAGTTCTTC
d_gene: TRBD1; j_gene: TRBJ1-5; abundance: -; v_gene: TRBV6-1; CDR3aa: CASSGVPGQGRSSNQPQHF; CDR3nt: TGTGCCAGCAGTGGGGTCCCGGGACAGGGTAGATCTAGCAATCAGCCCCAGCATTTT
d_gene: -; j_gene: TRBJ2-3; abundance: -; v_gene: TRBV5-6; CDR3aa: CASSLGGVSDTQYF; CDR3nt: TGTGCCAGCAGCTTAGGAGGGGTGTCAGATACGCAGTATTTT
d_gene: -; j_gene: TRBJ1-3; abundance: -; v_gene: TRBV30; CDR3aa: CAWSVQRHPGNTIYF; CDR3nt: TGTGCCTGGAGTGTACAACGACACCCGGGAAACACCATATATTTT
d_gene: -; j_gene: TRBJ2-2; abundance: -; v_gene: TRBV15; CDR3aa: CATSRDLTGELFF; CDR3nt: TGTGCCACCAGCAGAGATTTAACCGGGGAGCTGTTTTTT
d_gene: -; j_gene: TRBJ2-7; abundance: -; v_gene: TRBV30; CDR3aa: CAWSVSPGLYEQYF; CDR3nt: TGTGCCTGGAGTGTCTCCCCAGGGCTCTACGAGCAGTACTTC
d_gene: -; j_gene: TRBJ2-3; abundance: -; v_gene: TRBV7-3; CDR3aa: CASSSTDTQYF; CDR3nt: TGTGCCAGCAGCTCGACAGATACGCAGTATTTT
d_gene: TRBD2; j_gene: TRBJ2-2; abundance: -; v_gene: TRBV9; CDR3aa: CASSGSGRPGELFF; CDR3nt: TGTGCCAGCAGCGGCAGCGGGAGACCCGGGGAGCTGTTTTTT
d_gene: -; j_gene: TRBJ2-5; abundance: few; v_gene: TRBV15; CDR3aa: CATSTPTTTETQYF; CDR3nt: TGTGCCACCAGCACCCCGACGACAACGGAGACCCAGTACTTC
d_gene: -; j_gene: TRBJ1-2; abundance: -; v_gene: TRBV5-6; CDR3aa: CASSPRQVRGYGYTF; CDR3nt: TGTGCCAGCAGCCCCCGACAGGTGAGGGGCTATGGCTACACCTTC
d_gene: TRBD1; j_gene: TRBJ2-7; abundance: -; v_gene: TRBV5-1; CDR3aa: CASSSTGGSYEQYF; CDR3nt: TGCGCCAGCAGCTCGACAGGGGGCTCCTACGAGCAGTACTTC
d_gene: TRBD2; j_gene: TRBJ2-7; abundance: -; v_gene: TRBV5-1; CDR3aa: CASSLEPSASGGDTYEQYF; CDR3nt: TGCGCCAGCAGCTTGGAACCTTCGGCTAGCGGGGGGGACACCTACGAGCAGTACTTC
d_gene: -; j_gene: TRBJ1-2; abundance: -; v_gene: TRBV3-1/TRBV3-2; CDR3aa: CASSHDTGSGYTF; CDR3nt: TGTGCCAGCAGCCATGATACAGGGTCTGGCTACACCTTC
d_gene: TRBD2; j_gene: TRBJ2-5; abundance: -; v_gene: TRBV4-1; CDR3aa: CASSQTATRGRETQYF; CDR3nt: TGCGCCAGCAGCCAAACTGCGACCCGCGGGAGAGAGACCCAGTACTTC
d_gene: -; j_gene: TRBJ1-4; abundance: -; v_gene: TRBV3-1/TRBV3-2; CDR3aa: CASSLLGGANEKLFF; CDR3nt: TGTGCCAGCAGCCTTCTGGGGGGTGCTAATGAAAAACTGTTTTTT
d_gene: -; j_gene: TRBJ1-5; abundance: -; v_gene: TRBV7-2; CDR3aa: CASSLTPSSNQPQHF; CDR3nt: TGTGCCAGCAGTTTGACACCGAGTAGCAATCAGCCCCAGCATTTT
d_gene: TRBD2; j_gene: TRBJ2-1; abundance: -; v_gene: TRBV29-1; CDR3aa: CSVLMRGRGSYNEQFF; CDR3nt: TGCAGCGTTCTGATGCGTGGGAGGGGCTCCTACAATGAGCAGTTCTTC
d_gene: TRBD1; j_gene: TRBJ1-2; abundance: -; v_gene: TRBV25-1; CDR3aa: CASSALQGNGYTF; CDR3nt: TGTGCCAGCAGTGCCCTACAGGGGAATGGCTACACCTTC